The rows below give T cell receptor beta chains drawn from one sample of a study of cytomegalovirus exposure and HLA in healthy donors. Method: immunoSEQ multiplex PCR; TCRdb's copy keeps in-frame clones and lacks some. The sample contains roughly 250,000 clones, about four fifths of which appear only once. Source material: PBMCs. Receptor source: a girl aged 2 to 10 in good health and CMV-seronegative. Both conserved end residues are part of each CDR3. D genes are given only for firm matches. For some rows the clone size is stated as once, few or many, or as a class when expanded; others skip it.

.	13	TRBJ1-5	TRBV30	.	TGTGCCTGGAGCGGCGGAAACAATCAGCCCCAGCATTTT	CAWSGGNNQPQHF
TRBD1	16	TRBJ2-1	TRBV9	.	TGTGCCAGCAGCCGAACCCGGGACAGGGTCTACAATGAGCAGTTCTTC	CASSRTRDRVYNEQFF
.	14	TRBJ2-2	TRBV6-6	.	TGTGCCAGCAGCAACAGCCGGACAAGTGGGGAGCTGTTTTTT	CASSNSRTSGELFF
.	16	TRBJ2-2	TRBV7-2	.	TGTGCCAGCAGCTTCGCATGGAGCGGACACACCGGGGAGCTGTTTTTT	CASSFAWSGHTGELFF
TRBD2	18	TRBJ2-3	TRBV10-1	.	TGCGCCAGCAGTAGAGGGACTAGCGGGGACGCTAGCACAGATACGCAGTATTTT	CASSRGTSGDASTDTQYF
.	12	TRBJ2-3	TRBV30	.	TGTGCCTGGAGTGACAGGGGGGGTACGCAGTATTTT	CAWSDRGGTQYF
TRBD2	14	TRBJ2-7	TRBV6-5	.	TGTGCCAGCAACGGGGGGGGACGATCGGCCGAGCAGTACTTC	CASNGGGRSAEQYF
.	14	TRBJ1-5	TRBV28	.	TGTGCCAGCATGTTCAGCAGGGCCACTCAGCCCCAGCATTTT	CASMFSRATQPQHF
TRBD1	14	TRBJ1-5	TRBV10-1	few	TGCGCCAGCAGTGAAGGACAGGTCAATCAGCCCCAGCATTTT	CASSEGQVNQPQHF
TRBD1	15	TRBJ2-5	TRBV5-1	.	TGCGCCAGCAGCCACCGGGACAGGGGGCGCGGGTCCCAGTACTTC	CASSHRDRGRGSQYF
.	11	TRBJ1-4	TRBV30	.	TGTGCCTGGAGTGGGGCGTTAAAACTGTTTTTT	CAWSGALKLFF
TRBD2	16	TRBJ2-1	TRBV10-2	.	TGCGCCAGTCGAAGATGGCGGGGGGCGATCTACAATGAGCAGTTCTTC	CASRRWRGAIYNEQFF
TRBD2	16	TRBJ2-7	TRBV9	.	TGTGCCAGCAGCCCACAGCCGGGACTAGCGGGCTACGAGCAGTACTTC	CASSPQPGLAGYEQYF
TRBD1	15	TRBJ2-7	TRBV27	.	TGTGCCAGCAGTTTGGGGACAGGACCCGCCTACGAGCAGTACTTC	CASSLGTGPAYEQYF
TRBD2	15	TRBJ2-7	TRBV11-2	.	TGTGCCAGCAGCTTAGCGGCGGGAGGGTCCTACGAGCAGTACTTC	CASSLAAGGSYEQYF
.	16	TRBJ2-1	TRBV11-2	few	TGTGCCAGCAGCTTAGGGGGGGGGCAGTCAGTCCATGAGCAGTTCTTC	CASSLGGGQSVHEQFF
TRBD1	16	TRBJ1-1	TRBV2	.	TGTGCCAGCAGTGAAGCACAGGGGTACGTGAACACTGAAGCTTTCTTT	CASSEAQGYVNTEAFF
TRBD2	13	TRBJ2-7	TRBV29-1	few	TGCAGCGTTGGACTAGCGGGAGATGGTGAGCAGTACTTC	CSVGLAGDGEQYF
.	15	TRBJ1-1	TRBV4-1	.	TGCGCCAGCAGCCGGCTGGGACACGCAAACACTGAAGCTTTCTTT	CASSRLGHANTEAFF
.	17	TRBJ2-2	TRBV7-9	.	TGTGCCAGCCGACCGGGTCACCAGGGGAAAGATACCGGGGAGCTGTTTTTT	CASRPGHQGKDTGELFF
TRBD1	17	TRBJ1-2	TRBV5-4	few	TGTGCCAGCAGCTTGGACTATGGACAGGGGAAGAACTATGGCTACACCTTC	CASSLDYGQGKNYGYTF
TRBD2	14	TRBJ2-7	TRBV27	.	TGTGCCAGCATCTCTAGCGGAACCTCCTACGAGCAGTACTTC	CASISSGTSYEQYF
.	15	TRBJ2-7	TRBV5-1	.	TGCGCCAGCAGCTTAGAACCCGGGGGTTCCTACGAGCAGTACTTC	CASSLEPGGSYEQYF
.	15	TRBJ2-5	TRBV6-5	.	TGTGCCAGCAGTTACTCTGCAGGGGAGCAAGAGACCCAGTACTTC	CASSYSAGEQETQYF
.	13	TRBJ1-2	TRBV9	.	TGTGCCAGCAGCGTAGTGCACCGCGGTGGCTACACCTTC	CASSVVHRGGYTF
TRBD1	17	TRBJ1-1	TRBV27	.	TGTGCCAGCAGTTTACAGGTCTTGCCGGACAGGGAAGGTGAAGCTTTCTTT	CASSLQVLPDREGEAFF
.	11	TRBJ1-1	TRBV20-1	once	TGCAGTGCCTGGAACAGGGTCGAAGCTTTCTTT	CSAWNRVEAFF
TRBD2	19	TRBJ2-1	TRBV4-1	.	TGCGCCAGCAGCCAAGATCGGGAGTCGGTGGGCGGGAGTGGGTTTGAGCAGTTCTTC	CASSQDRESVGGSGFEQFF
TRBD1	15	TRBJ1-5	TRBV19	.	TGTGCCAGTAGTATGGACGGGACAGGGTTGGGTTCCCAGCATTTT	CASSMDGTGLGSQHF
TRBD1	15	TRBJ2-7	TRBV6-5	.	TGTGCCAGCAGTATCTCCGGGACAGGGTCCTCCGAGCAGTACTTC	CASSISGTGSSEQYF
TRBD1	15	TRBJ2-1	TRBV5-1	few	TGCGCCAGCAGCGCTTCCGGGACAGGGATCGTTGAGCAGTTCTTC	CASSASGTGIVEQFF
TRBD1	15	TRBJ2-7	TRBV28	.	TGTGCCAGCAGGGCAGGGACAGGGGTGTCTTACGAGCAGTACTTC	CASRAGTGVSYEQYF
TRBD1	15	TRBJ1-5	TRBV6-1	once	TGTGCCAGCGTTTCTACAGGGGGCGGTGGTCAGCCCCAGCATTTT	CASVSTGGGGQPQHF
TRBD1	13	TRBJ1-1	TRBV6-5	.	TGTGCCAGCAACCTCAGGGGGCGGACTGAAGCTTTCTTT	CASNLRGRTEAFF
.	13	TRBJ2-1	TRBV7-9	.	TGTGCCAGCAGCTTCACCACCACGGGAGAGCAGTTCTTC	CASSFTTTGEQFF
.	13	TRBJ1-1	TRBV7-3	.	TGTGCCAGCAGCTTACAGACAAACACTGAAGCTTTCTTT	CASSLQTNTEAFF
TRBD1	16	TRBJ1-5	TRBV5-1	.	TGCGCCAGCAGCCTTTTTCCGGGACAGGGGCATCAGCCCCAGCATTTT	CASSLFPGQGHQPQHF
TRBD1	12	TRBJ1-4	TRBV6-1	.	TGTGCCGGGGGACAGGGAAATGAAAAACTGTTTTTT	CAGGQGNEKLFF
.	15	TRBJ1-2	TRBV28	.	TGTGCCAGCAGTTTAGAGACAGGTTCGAACTATGGCTACACCTTC	CASSLETGSNYGYTF
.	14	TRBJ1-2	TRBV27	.	TGTGCCAGCAGTCACGGCCAGGGGAACTATGGCTACACCTTC	CASSHGQGNYGYTF
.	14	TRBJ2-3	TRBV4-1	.	TGCGCCAGCAGCCAAATCCTTTTTGCTAGCTCGCAGTATTTT	CASSQILFASSQYF
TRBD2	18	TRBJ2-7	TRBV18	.	TGTGCCAGCTCACCCAATCCGACGGGTAGCGGGGCTTACTACGAGCAGTACTTC	CASSPNPTGSGAYYEQYF
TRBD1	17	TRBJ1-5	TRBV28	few	TGTGCCAGCAGACGAGGGACAGGGGGATGGGGCAATCAGCCCCAGCATTTT	CASRRGTGGWGNQPQHF
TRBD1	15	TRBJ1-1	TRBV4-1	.	TGCGCCAGCAGCCAAGAACAGGGGGTGAACACTGAAGCTTTCTTT	CASSQEQGVNTEAFF
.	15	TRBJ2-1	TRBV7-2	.	TGTGCCAGCAGCTACAGAACCAGCTCCTACAATGAGCAGTTCTTC	CASSYRTSSYNEQFF
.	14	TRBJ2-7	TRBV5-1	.	TGCGCCAGCAGCTTGAGGGGGTTTAGGTACGAGCAGTACTTC	CASSLRGFRYEQYF
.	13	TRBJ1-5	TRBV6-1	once	TGTGCCAGCAGACTCGACATTAATCAGCCCCAGCATTTT	CASRLDINQPQHF
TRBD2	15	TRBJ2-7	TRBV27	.	TGTGCCAGCAGTTTATCCACTAGCGGATACTACGAGCAGTACTTC	CASSLSTSGYYEQYF
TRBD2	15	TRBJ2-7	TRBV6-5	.	TGTGCCAGCAGTTACTCGGGACTAGCGGGCTACGAGCAGTACTTC	CASSYSGLAGYEQYF
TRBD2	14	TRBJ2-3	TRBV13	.	TGTGCCAGCAGCCGACTAGCGGGAGAGGATACGCAGTATTTT	CASSRLAGEDTQYF
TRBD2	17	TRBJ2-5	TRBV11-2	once	TGTGCCAGCAGCTTGGGTGTCCTAGCGGGGGGCGGGGAGACCCAGTACTTC	CASSLGVLAGGGETQYF
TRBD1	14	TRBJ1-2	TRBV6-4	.	TGTGCCAGCAGTGACTCGGGACAGGGCCCTGGCTACACCTTC	CASSDSGQGPGYTF
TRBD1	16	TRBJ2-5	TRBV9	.	TGTGCCAGCAGCGTAGTTCCAGGACAGGGTTCAGGGACCCAGTACTTC	CASSVVPGQGSGTQYF
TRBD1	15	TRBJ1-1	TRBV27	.	TGTGCCAGCAGCACTTTTGGGACAGTGAACACTGAAGCTTTCTTT	CASSTFGTVNTEAFF
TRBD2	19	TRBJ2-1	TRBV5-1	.	TGCGCCAGCAGCTTGAAGGGGACTAGCTTCCGGGCCTCCTACAATGAGCAGTTCTTC	CASSLKGTSFRASYNEQFF